A selection of T cell receptor beta chains follows, all from one sample in a study of T cells in Graves' hyperthyroidism and ophthalmopathy. TCRdb redid the calling of the multiplex PCR reads with MiXCR, one entry per CDR3 protein. The sample lists around 520,000 distinct CDR3 sequences; roughly 15% were seen once. The specimen was blood. The receptor set was obtained from a woman aged 40 to 50 with Graves' hyperthyroidism. The CDR3 runs from the conserved cysteine through the conserved F or W. Fields, in order: J gene, clone size, D gene, V gene, CDR3 protein, CDR3 DNA. The D gene is left open where the match is weak. The listing skips clone size in some rows; elsewhere it reads once, few, many or a size class.

>TRBJ1-2|many|.|TRBV2
CASSDAGILNGYTF
TGTGCCAGCAGTGATGCGGGGATCCTCAATGGCTACACCTTC
>TRBJ2-7|.|TRBD2|TRBV20-1
CSARRLAGEMYEQYF
TGCAGTGCTAGAAGGCTAGCGGGAGAGATGTACGAGCAGTACTTC
>TRBJ2-7|few|.|TRBV29-1
CACRDLSSYEQYF
TGCGCTTGCCGGGACTTGAGCTCCTACGAGCAGTACTTC
>TRBJ2-1|many|TRBD1|TRBV11-2
CASSLVGTGVHNEQFF
TGTGCCAGCAGCTTAGTGGGGACAGGGGTACACAATGAGCAGTTCTTC
>TRBJ2-2|.|.|TRBV12-3/TRBV12-4
CASSPTGTLFF
TGTGCCAGCAGTCCCACCGGGACACTGTTTTTT
>TRBJ2-3|many|TRBD2|TRBV11-2
CASSLFPSGTGDTQYF
TGTGCCAGCAGCTTATTTCCTAGCGGGACGGGAGATACGCAGTATTTT
>TRBJ1-1|many|TRBD1|TRBV11-3
CASSLDRSTEAFF
TGTGCCAGCAGCTTGGACAGGAGCACTGAAGCTTTCTTT
>TRBJ2-2|many|.|TRBV20-1
CSARDLGEFTGELFF
TGCAGTGCTAGAGATTTAGGGGAGTTCACCGGGGAGCTGTTTTTT
>TRBJ1-4|.|.|TRBV13
CASSTGPTVAGEKLFF
TGTGCCAGCAGCACCGGCCCGACAGTCGCAGGGGAAAAACTGTTTTTT
>TRBJ1-6|.|.|TRBV11-2
CASSFGSYNSPLHF
TGTGCCAGCAGCTTTGGCTCCTATAATTCACCCCTCCACTTT
>TRBJ2-1|many|TRBD2|TRBV12-3/TRBV12-4
CASRELAGGIEQFF
TGTGCCAGCAGGGAACTAGCGGGAGGGATTGAGCAGTTCTTC
>TRBJ2-3|.|TRBD1|TRBV6-1
CASRPGDRGRVDTQYF
TGTGCCAGCAGGCCCGGGGACAGGGGGCGAGTAGATACGCAGTATTTT
>TRBJ2-1|few|TRBD1|TRBV19
CASSTRGGQRNEQFF
TGTGCCAGTAGTACCCGAGGGGGCCAGCGGAATGAGCAGTTCTTC
>TRBJ2-3|many|.|TRBV10-2
CASSEGGHADTQYF
TGCGCCAGCAGTGAAGGGGGTCATGCAGATACGCAGTATTTT
>TRBJ1-4|few|TRBD1|TRBV29-1
CSASGQGNEKLFF
TGCAGCGCATCGGGACAGGGGAATGAAAAACTGTTTTTT
>TRBJ2-1|.|TRBD2|TRBV15
CATSRDGTSLPYNEQFF
TGTGCCACCAGCAGAGATGGGACTAGCCTTCCCTACAATGAGCAGTTCTTC
>TRBJ2-3|many|TRBD2|TRBV20-1
CSARMSGRTDTQYF
TGCAGTGCCAGAATGAGCGGGAGGACAGATACGCAGTATTTT
>TRBJ1-2|.|TRBD1|TRBV27
CASKPQGQGYKYGYTF
TGTGCCAGCAAGCCACAAGGACAGGGCTATAAGTATGGCTACACCTTC
>TRBJ1-2|few|TRBD1|TRBV29-1
CSAASGTAHGYTF
TGCAGCGCCGCGTCCGGGACAGCTCATGGCTACACCTTC
>TRBJ1-2|few|TRBD1|TRBV3-1
CASSTSSGGGGGYTF
TGTGCCAGCAGCACCAGTTCAGGGGGTGGGGGTGGCTACACCTTC
>TRBJ1-6|many|.|TRBV27
CASSFDGRSYNSPLHF
TGTGCCAGCAGTTTCGATGGCCGCTCCTATAATTCACCCCTCCACTTT
>TRBJ2-5|many|TRBD1|TRBV24-1
CATSDHGQGGETQYF
TGTGCCACCAGTGACCACGGACAGGGCGGGGAGACCCAGTACTTC
>TRBJ2-5|many|.|TRBV20-1
CSARGTQETQYF
TGCAGTGCTAGGGGAACCCAAGAGACCCAGTACTTC
>TRBJ2-3|.|.|TRBV27
CASNKLNTDTQYF
TGTGCCAGCAATAAGCTTAACACAGATACGCAGTATTTT
>TRBJ1-5|few|TRBD1|TRBV28
CASSPKTGPQPQHF
TGTGCCAGCAGTCCGAAGACAGGGCCACAGCCCCAGCATTTT
>TRBJ2-5|many|.|TRBV28
CASSPRITDQYF
TGTGCCAGCAGTCCCCGGATAACGGACCAGTACTTC
>TRBJ1-2|.|.|TRBV30
CASRQEGRGYGYTF
TGTGCCAGCAGGCAAGAGGGGCGCGGCTATGGCTACACCTTC
>TRBJ2-3|many|.|TRBV25-1
CASSERVPGVTHDTQYF
TGTGCCAGCAGTGAAAGGGTACCAGGGGTGACCCACGATACGCAGTATTTT
>TRBJ2-1|many|.|TRBV2
CASRHRSASYNEQFF
TGTGCCAGCAGACACAGGAGTGCTTCCTACAATGAGCAGTTCTTC
>TRBJ1-6|few|TRBD1|TRBV28
CASSLYLTGADSPLHF
TGTGCCAGCAGTTTATATTTGACAGGGGCGGATTCACCCCTCCACTTT
>TRBJ2-6|.|TRBD1|TRBV18
CASSRAGQGAPGANVLTF
TGTGCCAGCTCTCGCGCGGGACAGGGGGCGCCTGGGGCCAACGTCCTGACTTTC
>TRBJ2-3|few|TRBD1|TRBV5-1
CAGRPPGQGTDTQYF
TGCGCCGGCAGACCTCCGGGACAGGGCACAGATACGCAGTATTTT
>TRBJ2-3|few|TRBD2|TRBV7-8
CASSSPSGSPPDTQYF
TGTGCCAGCAGCAGCCCGAGCGGGAGTCCCCCAGATACGCAGTATTTT
>TRBJ2-7|many|TRBD2|TRBV5-1
CASSLATAGAILYEQYF
TGCGCCAGCAGCTTGGCCACGGCGGGAGCCATCCTCTACGAGCAGTACTTC
>TRBJ2-2|many|TRBD1|TRBV2
CASRGSLDRGRPDTGELFF
TGTGCCAGCAGAGGATCACTAGACAGGGGGCGCCCCGACACCGGGGAGCTGTTTTTT
>TRBJ2-3|.|.|TRBV29-1
CSVRTGTDTQYF
TGCAGCGTTCGGACGGGCACAGATACGCAGTATTTT
>TRBJ2-1|.|.|TRBV27
CASRRGSGYNEQFF
TGTGCCAGCAGGAGGGGTAGCGGCTACAATGAGCAGTTCTTC
>TRBJ2-5|.|.|TRBV2
CASSTLRDNPEETQYF
TGTGCCAGCAGTACCCTCCGGGACAACCCGGAGGAGACCCAGTACTTC
>TRBJ1-6|many|.|TRBV7-6
CASSASGENSPLHF
TGTGCCAGCAGCGCCTCAGGGGAAAATTCACCCCTCCACTTT
>TRBJ2-1|few|.|TRBV7-9
CASSYFERVNNEQFF
TGTGCCAGCAGCTATTTCGAACGGGTAAACAATGAGCAGTTCTTC
>TRBJ2-5|many|TRBD1|TRBV6-1
CASSPPGTGGETQYF
TGTGCCAGCAGTCCCCCCGGGACAGGGGGAGAGACCCAGTACTTC
>TRBJ2-2|many|TRBD1|TRBV2
CASRWSGQGGSGELFF
TGTGCCAGCAGGTGGTCGGGACAGGGAGGATCCGGGGAGCTGTTTTTT
>TRBJ2-1|.|TRBD2|TRBV3-1
CASSATSGYYNEQFF
TGTGCCAGCAGCGCGACTAGCGGGTATTACAATGAGCAGTTCTTC
>TRBJ1-5|few|TRBD1|TRBV6-1
CASSTRTGGPNQPQHF
TGTGCCAGCAGTACTAGGACAGGGGGCCCCAATCAGCCCCAGCATTTT
>TRBJ2-4|few|.|TRBV2
CASSEWQGLNIQYF
TGTGCCAGCAGTGAATGGCAGGGTCTCAACATTCAGTACTTC
>TRBJ2-2|few|TRBD1|TRBV6-1
CASMVDRATGELFF
TGTGCCAGCATGGTGGACAGGGCCACCGGGGAGCTGTTTTTT
>TRBJ1-3|few|.|TRBV4-2
CASSQDTDVSGNTIYF
TGTGCCAGCAGCCAAGACACGGACGTCTCTGGAAACACCATATATTTT
>TRBJ2-3|.|.|TRBV5-1
CANRLFQGTDTQYF
TGCGCCAACAGACTTTTCCAGGGCACAGATACGCAGTATTTT
>TRBJ2-1|few|TRBD2|TRBV20-1
CSAMGLAGGEQFF
TGCAGTGCTATGGGACTAGCGGGAGGAGAGCAGTTCTTC
>TRBJ2-2|many|TRBD2|TRBV2
CASSPWTSGSDGTGELFF
TGTGCCAGCAGTCCCTGGACTAGCGGGAGCGATGGCACCGGGGAGCTGTTTTTT
>TRBJ2-1|many|TRBD2|TRBV28
CASSFTPGLASNEQFF
TGTGCCAGCAGTTTTACCCCGGGACTAGCTTCCAATGAGCAGTTCTTC
>TRBJ2-2|many|.|TRBV12-3/TRBV12-4
CASSRTVNTGELFF
TGTGCCAGCAGTCGGACGGTGAACACCGGGGAGCTGTTTTTT
>TRBJ2-3|many|TRBD2|TRBV27
CASSWTSFTDTQYF
TGTGCCAGCAGTTGGACTAGCTTCACAGATACGCAGTATTTT
>TRBJ2-5|few|TRBD1|TRBV3-1
CASGPDRGETQYF
TGTGCCAGCGGACCGGACAGGGGGGAGACCCAGTACTTC
>TRBJ2-7|.|.|TRBV5-8
CASSLSGLQRMFSEQYF
TGTGCCAGCAGCTTGAGTGGGTTGCAGCGTATGTTCTCCGAGCAGTACTTC